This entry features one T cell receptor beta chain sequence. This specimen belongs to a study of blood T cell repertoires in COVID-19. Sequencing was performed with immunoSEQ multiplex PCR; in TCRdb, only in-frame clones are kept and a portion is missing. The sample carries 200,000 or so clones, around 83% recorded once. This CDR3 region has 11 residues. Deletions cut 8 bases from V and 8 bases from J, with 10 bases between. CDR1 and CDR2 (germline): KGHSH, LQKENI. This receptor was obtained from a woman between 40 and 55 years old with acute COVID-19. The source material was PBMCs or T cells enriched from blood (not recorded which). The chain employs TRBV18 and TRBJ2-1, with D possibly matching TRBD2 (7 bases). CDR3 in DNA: TGTGCCAGCGGGGGGGCAGATGAGCAGTTCTTC. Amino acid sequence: CASGGADEQFF.